The rows below give T cell receptor beta chains drawn from one sample of a study of blood T cell repertoires in COVID-19. The data were produced by immunoSEQ multiplex PCR, yet TCRdb's version contains in-frame clones alone and is incomplete. The table lists approximately 280,000 clones, 75% to 90% of them singletons. Sequenced: peripheral blood. These receptors came from a man between 40 and 49 years old with acute or convalescent COVID-19. CDR3s include the opening cysteine and the closing phenylalanine or tryptophan. D genes are given only for firm matches. Expanded clones are given a class, and other clones once, few, many or no size at all.

few,TRBJ1-1,.,TRBV10-3,TGTGCCATCAGTGAGGGTCGAGGGTTCACTGAAGCTTTCTTT,CAISEGRGFTEAFF
.,TRBJ2-7,.,TRBV6-5,TGTGCCAGCAGTCCCAGGGGAGTCTACGAGCAGTACTTC,CASSPRGVYEQYF
once,TRBJ1-6,.,TRBV3-1/TRBV3-2,TGTGCCAGCAGGCCTGGAGGGATTTATAATTCACCCCTCCACTTT,CASRPGGIYNSPLHF
.,TRBJ2-1,.,TRBV2,TGTGCCAGCACGGGTCGGGATGAGCAGTTCTTC,CASTGRDEQFF
.,TRBJ1-5,.,TRBV2,TGTGCCAGCAGTGCAGGTTTGGAGCCCCAGCATTTT,CASSAGLEPQHF
.,TRBJ1-1,TRBD1,TRBV19,TGTGCCAGTAGTCCGCTCCCCGGACAGGGGGCTGACACTGAAGCTTTCTTT,CASSPLPGQGADTEAFF
.,TRBJ1-6,.,TRBV4-1,TGCGCCAGCAGCCACCTTTTGGACAGACGGAGGAATAATTCACCCCTCCACTTT,CASSHLLDRRRNNSPLHF
.,TRBJ1-2,.,TRBV20-1,TGCAGTGCTAGTGAGGGCATTCACTATGGCTACACCTTC,CSASEGIHYGYTF
.,TRBJ2-1,TRBD1,TRBV11-2,TGTGCCAGCAGCCTGGGACAGCGAAGCTCCTACAATGAGCAGTTCTTC,CASSLGQRSSYNEQFF
.,TRBJ2-2,.,TRBV10-1,TGCGCCAGCTCGGGGACATCGACCGGGGAGCTGTTTTTT,CASSGTSTGELFF
.,TRBJ2-7,.,TRBV28,TGTGCCAGCAGTGGGACACCATTTGTTTACGAGCAGTACTTC,CASSGTPFVYEQYF
once,TRBJ2-7,TRBD1,TRBV9,TGTGCCAGCAGCCCCCGGGACAGGCCCTACGAGCAGTACTTC,CASSPRDRPYEQYF
.,TRBJ1-6,.,TRBV30,TGTGCCCGGAGGGAGAGAGGTGGATCACCCCTCCACTTT,CARRERGGSPLHF
.,TRBJ2-2,.,TRBV5-4,TGTGCCAGCAGCCCGTCGAGTACAAGGAGGCCGATCACCGGGGAGCTGTTTTTT,CASSPSSTRRPITGELFF
.,TRBJ2-7,.,TRBV3-1/TRBV3-2,TGTGCCAGCAGCCTCTCAGGGACACCTCCCTACGAGCAGTACTTC,CASSLSGTPPYEQYF
.,TRBJ2-6,.,TRBV6-6,TGTGCCAGCAGATATTTTTCTGGGGCCAACGTCCTGACTTTC,CASRYFSGANVLTF
.,TRBJ2-2,.,TRBV28,TGTGCCAGCAGAGGCGGCTCGAACACCGGGGAGCTGTTTTTT,CASRGGSNTGELFF
once,TRBJ2-7,TRBD1,TRBV6-5,TGTGCCAGCAGGACCGGGACAGCGAGCTCCTACGAGCAGTACTTC,CASRTGTASSYEQYF
.,TRBJ1-6,.,TRBV6-5,TGTGCCAGCAGTTCCCCGGGGGGCAGGGCCCTCCACTTT,CASSSPGGRALHF
.,TRBJ2-1,TRBD2,TRBV4-2,TGTGCCAGCAGCCAAGACCCTGGGGGGGTCGGGGGGGCGACGCGTGAGCAGTTCTTC,CASSQDPGGVGGATREQFF
few,TRBJ2-7,.,TRBV19,TGTGCCAGTTCGCCGGGTCAGAGTGGGGAGCAGTACTTC,CASSPGQSGEQYF
once,TRBJ2-1,TRBD2,TRBV27,TGTGCCAGCAGCGATGGGACTAGTTCCTACAATGAGCAGTTCTTC,CASSDGTSSYNEQFF
.,TRBJ1-5,.,TRBV19,TGTGCCAGTAATCCCCCGAGTGGACTCCTAGATAGCAATCAGCCCCAGCATTTT,CASNPPSGLLDSNQPQHF
.,TRBJ1-2,.,TRBV30,TGTGCCTGGAGAGAAACAGAGTACTATGGCTACACCTTC,CAWRETEYYGYTF
once,TRBJ2-3,TRBD2,TRBV3-1/TRBV3-2,TGTGCCAGCAGGGCGGGGGGGACAGATACGCAGTATTTT,CASRAGGTDTQYF
.,TRBJ2-1,.,TRBV7-3,TGTGCCAGCAGCTTAGGAGGGATCGACAATGAGCAGTTCTTC,CASSLGGIDNEQFF
.,TRBJ2-3,TRBD1,TRBV27,TGTGCCAGCAGTACGGGACAGGGCGGCACAGATACGCAGTATTTT,CASSTGQGGTDTQYF
.,TRBJ2-1,.,TRBV7-9,TGTGCCAGCAGCCCCAGGCGGGGTTCCTACAATGAGCAGTTCTTC,CASSPRRGSYNEQFF
.,TRBJ2-3,TRBD2,TRBV12-5,TGTGCTAGTGGTGTCGGGACTACCCTCCCTAGCACAGATACGCAGTATTTT,CASGVGTTLPSTDTQYF
.,TRBJ2-2,.,TRBV5-4,TGTGCCAGCAGCTTGGCCGGGGAGAACGGGGAGCTGTTTTTT,CASSLAGENGELFF
.,TRBJ1-3,TRBD1,TRBV30,TGTGCTTCAGACAGGGTAAACGGAAACACCATATATTTT,CASDRVNGNTIYF
.,TRBJ2-7,.,TRBV6-5,TGTGCCAGCGGCGCCCCCTCTAGCACCTACGAGCAGTACTTC,CASGAPSSTYEQYF
many,TRBJ2-1,TRBD1,TRBV5-4,TGTGCCAGCAGCCCGGACAGGACGATTGGGGAGCAGTTCTTC,CASSPDRTIGEQFF
.,TRBJ2-7,.,TRBV11-2,TGTGCCAGCAGCTTAGCAGACAGTTCCTACGAGCAGTACTTC,CASSLADSSYEQYF
.,TRBJ1-3,.,TRBV25-1,TGTGCCAGCAGGTCAGGGGAGGGAAACACCATATATTTT,CASRSGEGNTIYF
.,TRBJ2-3,.,TRBV5-1,TGCGCCAGCAGCCCACGGACTTCTAGCACAGATACGCAGTATTTT,CASSPRTSSTDTQYF
.,TRBJ2-1,.,TRBV15,TGTGCCACCAGTACTGGCTCCTACAATGAGCAGTTCTTC,CATSTGSYNEQFF
few,TRBJ1-2,TRBD1,TRBV11-2,TGTGCCAGCAGCTTCGCGCGGACAGGGGTTGGCTACACCTTC,CASSFARTGVGYTF
.,TRBJ1-2,TRBD1,TRBV5-1,TGCGCCAGCAGCTTGAAGGGGGCCGGCTATGGCTACACCTTC,CASSLKGAGYGYTF
.,TRBJ1-2,TRBD1,TRBV6-5,TGTGCCAGCAGACCTATATTGGGACAGAACTATGGCTACACCTTC,CASRPILGQNYGYTF
.,TRBJ2-5,.,TRBV27,TGTGCCAGCAGCCAAGACTACGAAGAGACCCAGTACTTC,CASSQDYEETQYF
.,TRBJ2-7,TRBD1,TRBV7-9,TGTGCCAGCAGCAGACAGGGGGGCGAGCAGTACTTC,CASSRQGGEQYF
.,TRBJ1-5,.,TRBV24-1,TGTGCCACCAGTCGGGGAAATCAGCCCCAGCATTTT,CATSRGNQPQHF
.,TRBJ2-7,TRBD1,TRBV5-6,TGTGCCAGCAGCTTGGGACAGGGACCCTTCGAGCAGTACTTC,CASSLGQGPFEQYF
.,TRBJ2-2,TRBD1,TRBV5-6,TGTGCCAGCAGCTTGGATTTGGCAGGGGGTTTTCCCGGGGAGCTGTTTTTT,CASSLDLAGGFPGELFF
.,TRBJ2-1,TRBD1,TRBV7-9,TGTGCCAGCAGCTACCGTAAGGGACAGGCCCTATACAATGAGCAGTTCTTC,CASSYRKGQALYNEQFF
few,TRBJ1-2,TRBD1,TRBV6-5,TGTGCCAGCAGTTACTCGGTCAGGGGGGTAGGTGGCTACACCTTC,CASSYSVRGVGGYTF
.,TRBJ1-3,.,TRBV5-4,TGTGCCAGCAGCTTGGGGGTGGGGCCTGGAAACACCATATATTTT,CASSLGVGPGNTIYF
.,TRBJ1-2,.,TRBV30,TGTGCCTGGAGCCGTCAGTCGGGTGGCTACACCTTC,CAWSRQSGGYTF
once,TRBJ1-1,TRBD1,TRBV30,TGTGCCTGGAGTAGGGGGCTGAACACTGAAGCTTTCTTT,CAWSRGLNTEAFF
.,TRBJ1-2,TRBD1,TRBV3-1/TRBV3-2,TGTGCCAGCAGCCAAGTGCCTGGGGGACAGCTAATTAACTATGGCTACACCTTC,CASSQVPGGQLINYGYTF
.,TRBJ1-5,.,TRBV2,TGTGCCAGCAAGCTGACACGTAATAGCAATCAGCCCCAGCATTTT,CASKLTRNSNQPQHF